The sequence of this TCR beta chain was determined in a study of T cell repertoires in cytomegalovirus infection. Study-level background: Based on public TCR beta signatures, there were indications of CMV infection and of a matching HLA type. Study-wide findings and caveats: Summed frequency of shared TCR beta families picked out CMV carriers who also had the relevant HLA. CMV-specific TCR beta clonotypes restricted by HLA-C dominated the ex vivo response.

Many counts were recorded for this clonotype. The antigen is not known. The V segment lost 2 bases and the J segment 1 base; nucleotides outside the gene matches: 3. The CDR3 has 16 amino acids. CDR1 is SGHTA, CDR2 FQGNSA, per germline. TCRdb reprocessed the reads via MiXCR and lists one record per CDR3 protein. The repertoire holds about 260,000 distinct CDR3 sequences, approximately 8.3% seen once, with approximately 16% in the top ten. This TCR derives from a human donor in good health (CMV status not recorded). Some clones in this sample may be carry-over from other donors' samples. The sequenced sample consisted of PBMCs. This chain joins TRBV7-2 and TRBJ2-5; 11 bases map to TRBD2. The DNA for the CDR3 is TGTGCCAGCAGCTTAAGCCTAGCGGGAGGCCAAGAGACCCAGTACTTC. Encoded protein: CASSLSLAGGQETQYF.